This T cell receptor beta chain was found in a study of blood T cell repertoires in COVID-19. Germline lookup yields CDR1 SGHRS and CDR2 YFSETQ. Trimming removed 10 bases from V and 0 bases from J, with 15 bases in between. The CDR3 consists of 14 residues. The table came from immunoSEQ multiplex PCR; TCRdb's copy has only in-frame clones and leaves some out. The profile shows 210,000 or so clones, over 80% of them singletons. This receptor was identified in a woman in her twenties or thirties with COVID-19, enrolled during active disease. Sample: peripheral blood. The chain is built from TRBV5-1 and TRBJ2-3; D might be TRBD1 (6 bases). The CDR3 loop reads CASLRDISTDTQYF. Here the CDR3 DNA reads TGCGCCTCACTCCGGGACATCAGCACAGATACGCAGTATTTT.